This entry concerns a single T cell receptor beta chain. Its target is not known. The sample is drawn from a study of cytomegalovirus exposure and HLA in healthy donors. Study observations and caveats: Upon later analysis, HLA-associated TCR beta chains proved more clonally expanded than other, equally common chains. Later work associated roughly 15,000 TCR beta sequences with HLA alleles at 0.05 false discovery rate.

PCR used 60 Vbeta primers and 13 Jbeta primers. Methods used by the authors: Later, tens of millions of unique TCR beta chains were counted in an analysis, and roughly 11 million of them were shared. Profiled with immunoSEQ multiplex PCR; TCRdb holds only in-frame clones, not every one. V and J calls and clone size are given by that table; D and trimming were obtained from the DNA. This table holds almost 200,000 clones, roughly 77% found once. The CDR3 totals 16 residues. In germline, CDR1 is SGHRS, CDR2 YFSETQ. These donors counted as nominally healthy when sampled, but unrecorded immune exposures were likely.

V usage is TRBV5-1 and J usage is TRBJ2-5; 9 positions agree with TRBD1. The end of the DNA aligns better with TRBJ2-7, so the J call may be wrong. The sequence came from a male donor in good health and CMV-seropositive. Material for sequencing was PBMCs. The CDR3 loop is CASSTGQGNLLGEQYF. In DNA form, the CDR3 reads TGCGCCAGCAGTACGGGACAGGGAAATCTCCTTGGCGAGCAGTACTTC.